Each of the 13 T cell receptor beta chains below was sequenced from the same sample in a study of blood T cell repertoires in COVID-19. Repertoires were generated with immunoSEQ multiplex PCR, while TCRdb's copy carries only in-frame clones and drops some. Here the sample spans about 130,000 clones, around 87% being singletons. Sequenced: peripheral blood. Every receptor here comes from a woman aged 55 to 70 with acute or convalescent COVID-19.

The J gene is TRBJ1-2, the V gene TRBV18; 8 nucleotides agree with TRBD1. The CDR3 is 11 amino acids. Germline lookup yields CDR1 KGHSH and CDR2 LQKENI. V dropped 6 bases and J dropped 7; count of bases not matched to a gene: 1. CDR3 amino acids: CASSDRVGYTF. The DNA for the CDR3 is TGTGCCAGCTCGGACAGGGTTGGCTACACCTTC.

The rearrangement uses TRBV5-8 and TRBJ2-1; 8 nucleotides line up with TRBD1. Germline V gives CDR1 SGHTS, CDR2 YDEGEE. The J segment lost 8 bases and the V segment lost 5 bases, leaving 6 bases of the junction unmatched. The CDR3 has 13 amino acids. CDR3 sequence: CASRRTGLDEQFF. Written as DNA, the CDR3 is TGTGCCAGCAGACGGACAGGGTTGGATGAGCAGTTCTTC.

The chain has TRBV6-6 and TRBJ2-1, with D uncertain. V lost 0 bases to trimming and J lost 0 bases, with 9 bases between them. This CDR3 has 16 amino acids. The germline V gene encodes CDR1 MNHNY and CDR2 SVGAGI (reference sequence). CDR3 DNA: TGTGCCAGCAGTTACTCCCCGGCAGGCTCCTACAATGAGCAGTTCTTC. This translates into CASSYSPAGSYNEQFF.

This chain joins TRBV6-5 and TRBJ2-7; D gene uncertain. The germline V gene encodes CDR1 MNHEY and CDR2 SVGAGI. This CDR3 is 14 amino acids long. The V gene lost 2 bases and the J gene lost 0 bases, with 8 bases spanning the gap. The CDR3 loop is CASSYKSNSYEQYV. CDR3 DNA sequence: TGTGCCAGCAGTTACAAGAGCAACTCCTACGAGCAGTACGTC.

The chain recombines TRBV7-2 with TRBJ2-2, with 10 bases fitting TRBD2. The CDR3 runs to 16 residues. From germline, CDR1 is SGHTA and CDR2 FQGNSA. The ends lost 5 bases at V and 3 bases at J; junction bases unmatched: 6. The CDR3 nucleotides are TGTGCCAGCAGCACGCTAGCGGGAGATGACACCGGGGAGCTGTTTTTT. It encodes CASSTLAGDDTGELFF.

The genes are TRBV5-1 and TRBJ1-2; D call uncertain. The CDR3 length is 12 residues. Germline V gene data show CDR1 as SGHRS and CDR2 as YFSETQ. Between the trimmed V and J ends, which lost 0 bases and 7 bases, there was a span of 7 bases. The CDR3 sequence: CASSLEAGGYTF. CDR3 bases: TGCGCCAGCAGCTTGGAAGCGGGTGGCTACACCTTC. The full variable domain, completed using reference TRBV5-1 and TRBJ1-2, is KAGVTQTPRYLIKTRGQQVTLSCSPISGHRSVSWYQQTPGQGLQFLFEYFSETQRNKGNFPGRFSGRQFSNSRSEMNVSTLELGDSALYLCASSLEAGGYTFGSGTRLTVV.

J is TRBJ1-2 and V is TRBV9, with D possibly matching TRBD1 (6 bases). The ends were cut back, 4 bases at V and 8 bases at J, with 12 bases in the middle. The CDR3 is 12 residues long. CDR1 and CDR2 from the germline V gene are SGDLS and YYNGEE. The CDR3 loop reads CASSSGGLGYTF. CDR3 coding DNA: TGTGCCAGCAGCTCCGGGGGGCTCGGCTACACCTTC. Variable domain in full (rest from reference TRBV9 and TRBJ1-2): DSGVTQTPKHLITATGQRVTLRCSPRSGDLSVYWYQQSLDQGLQFLIQYYNGEERAKGNILERFSAQQFPDLHSELNLSSLELGDSALYFCASSSGGLGYTFGSGTRLTVV.

The V call is TRBV24-1, the J call TRBJ2-3; 13 bases line up with TRBD2. The CDR3 contains 18 residues. The junction had 5 bases not matched to a gene; V was cut back by 3 bases and J by 0 bases. Germline-derived CDR1 and CDR2 are KGHDR and SFDVKD. The chain's CDR3 is CATSDPRTSGGSTDTQYF. CDR3 in DNA: TGTGCCACCAGTGATCCCCGGACTAGCGGGGGTAGCACAGATACGCAGTATTTT.

The chain has TRBV25-1 and TRBJ2-7; D might be TRBD1 (5 bases). From germline, CDR1 is MGHDK and CDR2 SYGVNS. CDR3 length equals 14 residues. Between the trimmed V and J ends, which lost 3 bases and 6 bases, there was a span of 15 bases. The CDR3 DNA sequence: TGTGCCAGCAGTGAGGCAGGGTACCTCTCCGAGCAGTACTTC. It is translated as CASSEAGYLSEQYF.

V is TRBV5-8 and J is TRBJ1-2, with D maybe TRBD1 (6 bases). Germline-derived CDR1 and CDR2 are SGHTS and YDEGEE. The CDR3 is made up of 13 amino acids. V lost 0 bases and J 3 bases, leaving 6 bases between the germline ends. This chain's CDR3 is CASSLAGDYGYTF. Here the CDR3 DNA reads TGTGCCAGCAGCTTGGCAGGGGACTATGGCTACACCTTC.

The V call is TRBV11-3, the J call TRBJ1-1; a weak D match, TRBD1 (6 bases). Germline V gene sequence: CDR1 SGHNT, CDR2 YENEEA. The CDR3 is made up of 13 amino acids. V lost 3 bases, J lost 8 bases, and 13 bases lay in between. This CDR3 is CASSFAPGTEAFF. The CDR3 nucleotides are TGTGCCAGCAGCTTCGCCCCCGGGACAGAAGCTTTCTTT.

The chain uses TRBV28 and TRBJ2-1; 9 nucleotides line up with TRBD2. The length of the CDR3 is 17 residues. CDR1 and CDR2 from the germline V gene are MDHEN and SYDVKM. After removal of 2 bases from V and 3 bases from J, the junction contained 8 bases not matched to a gene. CDR3 region: CASSLGASGKVYNEQFF. In DNA, the CDR3 is TGTGCCAGCAGTTTAGGGGCTAGCGGGAAGGTCTACAATGAGCAGTTCTTC.

The chain has TRBV10-3 and TRBJ2-7; 7 bases fit TRBD2. The CDR3 covers 14 residues. CDR1 and CDR2 from the germline V gene are ENHRY and SYGVKD. The ends lost 6 bases at V and 5 bases at J; junction bases unmatched: 10. The CDR3 protein is CAIRSGRELDEQYV. In DNA form, the CDR3 reads TGTGCCATCAGGAGTGGGCGGGAGCTCGACGAGCAGTACGTC.